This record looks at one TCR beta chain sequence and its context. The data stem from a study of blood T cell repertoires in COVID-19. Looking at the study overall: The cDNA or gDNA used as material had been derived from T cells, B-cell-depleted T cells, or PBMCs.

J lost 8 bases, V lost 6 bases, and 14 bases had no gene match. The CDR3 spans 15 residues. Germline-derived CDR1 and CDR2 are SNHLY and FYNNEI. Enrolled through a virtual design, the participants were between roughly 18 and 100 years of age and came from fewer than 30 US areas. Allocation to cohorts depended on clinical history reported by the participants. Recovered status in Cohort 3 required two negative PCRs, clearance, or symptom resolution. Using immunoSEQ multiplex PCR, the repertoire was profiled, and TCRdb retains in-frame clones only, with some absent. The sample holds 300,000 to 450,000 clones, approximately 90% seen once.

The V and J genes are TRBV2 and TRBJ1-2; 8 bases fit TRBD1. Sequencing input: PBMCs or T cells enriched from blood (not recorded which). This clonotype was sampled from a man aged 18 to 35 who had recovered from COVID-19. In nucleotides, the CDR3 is TGTGCCAGCAGCGAGTCAGGGGGCGGGACGGGAGGCTACACCTTC. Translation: CASSESGGGTGGYTF.